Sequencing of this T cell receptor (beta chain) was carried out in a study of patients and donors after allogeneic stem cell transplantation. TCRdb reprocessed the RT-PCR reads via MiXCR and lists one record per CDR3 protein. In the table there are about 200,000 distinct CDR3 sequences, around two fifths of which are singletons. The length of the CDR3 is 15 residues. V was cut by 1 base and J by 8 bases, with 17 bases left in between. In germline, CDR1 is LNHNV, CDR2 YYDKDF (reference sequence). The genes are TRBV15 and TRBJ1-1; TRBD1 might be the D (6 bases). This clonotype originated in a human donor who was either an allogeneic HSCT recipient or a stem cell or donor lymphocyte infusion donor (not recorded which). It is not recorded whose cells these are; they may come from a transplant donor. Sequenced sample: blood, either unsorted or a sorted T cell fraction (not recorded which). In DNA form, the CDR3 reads TGTGCCACCAGCAGAGGCGGGGACACAAAAAAGGAAGCTTTCTTT. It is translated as CATSRGGDTKKEAFF.